This T cell receptor (beta chain) comes out of a study of human thymus T cells. The thymus tissue came from resections taken during corrective heart surgery. Clones were sequenced by immunoSEQ multiplex PCR, and TCRdb holds only the in-frame ones, with some missing. Among some 78,000 clones listed, roughly 96% were seen once. The sequenced sample was thymus tissue. This sequence was found in a boy younger than two with a congenital heart defect but otherwise immunologically healthy.

CDR3 residues: CASSLGPISRVPSYEQYF. CDR3 bases: TGTGCCAGCAGCTTAGGACCTATATCTAGGGTCCCAAGCTACGAGCAGTACTTC. The chain joins TRBV7-2 to TRBJ2-7; D uncertain. The V end lost 1 base, the J end lost 3 bases, and 22 bases lay between the germline ends. Germline CDR1 SGHTA, CDR2 FQGNSA. The CDR3 is made up of 18 amino acids.